This record covers a single T cell receptor beta chain. A read error may produce the germline difference seen at one junction end. The record originates from a study of blood T cell repertoires in COVID-19. Study-level background: Samples taken during acute and convalescent COVID-19 were collected in the United States, Italy and Spain. Nucleic acid was either cDNA or gDNA, and it came from T cells, B-cell-depleted T cells, or PBMCs.

In the study's own analysis: Quantification of nucleated cells was approximated via reference gene primer amplification. Clones were read by immunoSEQ multiplex PCR, and TCRdb kept only the in-frame ones, dropping some. V and J calls and clone size are as listed in that table; D and trimming were resolved from the DNA. The sample includes about 240,000 clones, 86% seen only once; the top ten take roughly 6.3%. This clonotype was sampled from a man in his 60s with acute or convalescent COVID-19. The sequenced sample consisted of peripheral blood.

The CDR3: CSVVGLDRGHTGKLFF. For the CDR3, the DNA is TGCAGCGTCGTAGGCCTGGACAGGGGGCACACCGGGAAGCTGTTTTTT. The chain couples TRBV29-1 to TRBJ2-2; 11 positions match TRBD1. CDR3 length equals 16 residues. CDR1 and CDR2 from the germline V gene are SQVTM and ANQGSEA.